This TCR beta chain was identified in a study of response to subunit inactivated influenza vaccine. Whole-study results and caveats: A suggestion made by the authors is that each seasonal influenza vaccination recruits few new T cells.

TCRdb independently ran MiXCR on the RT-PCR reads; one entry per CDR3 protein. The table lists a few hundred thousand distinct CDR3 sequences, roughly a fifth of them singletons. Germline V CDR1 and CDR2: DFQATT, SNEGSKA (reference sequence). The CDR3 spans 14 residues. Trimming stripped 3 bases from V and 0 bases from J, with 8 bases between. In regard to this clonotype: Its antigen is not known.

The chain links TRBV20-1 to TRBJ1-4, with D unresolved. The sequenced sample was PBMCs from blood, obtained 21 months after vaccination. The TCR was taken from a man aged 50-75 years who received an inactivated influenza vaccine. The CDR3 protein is CSARPSATNEKLFF. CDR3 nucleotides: TGCAGTGCTAGGCCCAGTGCAACTAATGAAAAACTGTTTTTT.